This T cell receptor beta chain was recorded in a study of OX40 agonist ivuxolimab in advanced cancers. In the study overall: While on treatment, patients had intravenous ivuxolimab at 0.01 to 10 mg/kg every 2 weeks.

Assay: immunoSEQ multiplex PCR; the TCRdb copy retains only in-frame clones and omits some. The repertoire holds tens of thousands of clones, with roughly 92% as singletons. From germline, CDR1 is MNHEY and CDR2 SMNVEV (reference sequence). The V and J ends lost 2 bases and 2 bases, in that order; junction bases with no gene match: 9. The CDR3 sequence is 16 residues long. The receptor's source is an adult with an advanced solid tumor such as melanoma, head and neck, liver or kidney cancer. The sequenced sample was CD4+ or CD8+ T cells sorted from blood, obtained in a trial of the OX40 agonist ivuxolimab. This rearrangement joins TRBV27 to TRBJ2-7, with 7 bases aligning to TRBD2. CDR3 sequence: CASSLRGGSNTYEQYF. The CDR3 DNA reads as TGTGCCAGCAGTTTACGCGGCGGGAGCAACACCTACGAGCAGTACTTC.